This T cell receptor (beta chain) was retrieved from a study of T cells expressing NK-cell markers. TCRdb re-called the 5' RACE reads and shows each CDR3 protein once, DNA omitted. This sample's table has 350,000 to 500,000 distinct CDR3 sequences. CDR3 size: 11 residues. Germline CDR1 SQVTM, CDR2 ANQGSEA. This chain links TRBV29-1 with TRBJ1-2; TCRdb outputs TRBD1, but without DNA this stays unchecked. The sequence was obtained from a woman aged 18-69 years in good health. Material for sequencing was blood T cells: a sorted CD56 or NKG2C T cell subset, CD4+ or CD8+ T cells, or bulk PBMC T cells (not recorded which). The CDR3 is CSVDPQPSYTF.